The present TCR beta chain was sequenced within a study of blood T cell repertoires in COVID-19. About the study: Some COVID-19 samples were acute and others convalescent; all came from the United States, Italy and Spain. T cells, B-cell-depleted T cells, or PBMCs provided the cDNA or gDNA that served as material.

The authors' processing: Estimated nucleated cell counts came from reference gene primer amplification. The assay was immunoSEQ multiplex PCR, and TCRdb's table has in-frame clones only and misses some. V and J calls and clone size follow that table, whereas D and trimming were derived from the DNA. The top ten clones hold 1.5% to 2% of a sample with about 81,000 clones, 90% to 95% of them seen once. V gave up 5 bases and J gave up 4 bases; unmatched junction bases: 10. There are 16 residues in the CDR3. Germline assignment: CDR1 LGHNT and CDR2 FRNRAP. The chain joins TRBV12-5 to TRBJ2-2; 7 nucleotides agree with TRBD1. The receptor comes from a woman aged 50 to 65 in a cohort sampled during active COVID-19. The source material was peripheral blood. In nucleotides, the CDR3 is TGTGCTAGTGGTGCTCAGACAGGGTCGAGCACCGGGGAGCTGTTTTTT. It yields the protein CASGAQTGSSTGELFF.